This TCR beta chain originates from a study of T cells in narcolepsy. Overall study context: Healthy controls were enrolled alongside patients with narcolepsy type 1 or type 2.

Study observations and caveats: HCRT-specific and TRIB2-specific autoreactive clonotypes appeared among same-patient CSF and blood CD4+ clonotypes. Healthy controls reportedly lacked the autoreactive clonotypes serially found in patients' blood. No autoreactive T cell clone sequences appeared in some memory CD4+ repertoires.

Some clones are missing from TCRdb's copy, which holds only in-frame ones; the method was immunoSEQ multiplex PCR. The sample carries some 17,000 clones, 80% to 90% recorded once. For this clone: Its specificity is unknown.

CDR3 length: 15 amino acids. Germline loops: CDR1 LNHDA, CDR2 SQIVND (reference sequence). Deletions cut 4 bases from V and 4 bases from J, with 15 bases between. The specimen sequenced was memory (CD45RA-) CD4+ T cells from blood. The chain combines TRBV19 with TRBJ2-3, with D perhaps matching TRBD1 (5 bases). The source is a human donor in good health. CDR3 protein: CASSKGQILPDTQYF. In nucleotides, the CDR3 is TGTGCCAGTAGTAAGGGGCAGATACTGCCAGATACGCAGTATTTT. The whole variable domain, remainder taken from reference TRBV19 and TRBJ2-3, is DGGITQSPKYLFRKEGQNVTLSCEQNLNHDAMYWYRQDPGQGLRLIYYSQIVNDFQKGDIAEGYSVSREKKESFPLTVTSAQKNPTAFYLCASSKGQILPDTQYFGPGTRLTVL.